This TCR beta chain was identified in a study of PD-1 blockade in classical Hodgkin lymphoma. The CDR3 extends over 14 amino acids. Germline lookup yields CDR1 LGHNA and CDR2 YNFKEQ. With 4 bases removed from V and 0 bases from J, the gap between germline ends came to 6 bases. On this clone itself: The antigen is not known.

Time point meaning: cycle 4 day 1 (C4D1), after about 6 weeks of nivolumab. Exposure to brentuximab vedotin varied, and each patient had relapsed following autologous stem cell transplantation. With magnetic negative selection, CD4+ T cells were purified from PBMCs that had been thawed. Study-wide results and caveats: The study found that TCR diversity rose significantly by C4D1 in CD4+ but not CD8+ cells. Patients who initiated nivolumab within 1 year of ASCT were excluded.

Assay used: immunoSEQ multiplex PCR; TCRdb lists only in-frame clones, some missing. The sample consists of some 19,000 clones, 70% of them appearing once. The chain recombines TRBV4-2 with TRBJ2-2; D not resolved. Material: CD4+ T cells from blood, obtained before the fourth cycle of nivolumab. The source is a human donor with classical Hodgkin lymphoma. This chain's CDR3 is CASSPTTNTGELFF. The CDR3, as DNA: TGTGCCAGCAGCCCGACAACGAACACCGGGGAGCTGTTTTTT.